The 9 T cell receptor beta chains presented below share a single source sample, sequenced in a study of shared clonotypes between healthy human individuals. CD45RO-negative, CCR7-selected cells formed the naive CD8 fraction, which excluded terminally differentiated effector memory CD45RA+ cells. Profiled with immunoSEQ multiplex PCR; TCRdb holds only in-frame clones, not every one. The sample yields approximately 2,000,000 clones, about 94% seen once. Sequencing used naive CD8+ T cells from PBMCs. The receptors here all came from a man aged 18 to 29 in good health. Some clones in this sample may be carry-over from other donors' samples.

This rearrangement joins TRBV11-2 to TRBJ2-1; 10 bases agree with TRBD2. Germline V gene sequence: CDR1 SGHAT, CDR2 FQNNGV. The CDR3 spans 16 residues. Trimming removed 6 bases from V and 4 bases from J; junction bases left unmatched: 9. CDR3 sequence (DNA): TGTGCCAGCAGTCCAGGACTAGCGGAGGAATACAATGAGCAGTTCTTC. Translating it yields CASSPGLAEEYNEQFF.

The chain couples TRBV7-9 to TRBJ2-2; TRBD2 is a possible D gene (6 bases). The CDR3 extends over 14 amino acids. Per the germline V gene, CDR1 is SEHNR and CDR2 is FQNEAQ (reference sequence). Trimming cost V 7 bases and J 4 bases, with 13 bases left between them. In DNA form, the CDR3 reads TGTGCCAGCAACTACGCCGGGAGCACCGGGGAGCTGTTTTTT. Amino acids: CASNYAGSTGELFF.

This chain uses TRBV7-9 with TRBJ2-1; TRBD2 agrees at 8 bases. Germline V gene lookup returns CDR1 SEHNR and CDR2 FQNEAQ (reference sequence). The CDR3 is made up of 13 amino acids. After removal of 4 bases from V and 7 bases from J, the junction contained 3 bases not matched to a gene. The CDR3 DNA sequence: TGTGCCAGCAGCTCTTTAGCGGGAAATGAGCAGTTCTTC. It translates to CASSSLAGNEQFF.

The chain recombines TRBV19 with TRBJ1-4; no reliable D call. V dropped 2 bases and J dropped 5 bases, with 12 bases sitting between them. This CDR3 has 15 residues. The germline V gene encodes CDR1 LNHDA and CDR2 SQIVND (reference sequence). In nucleotides, the CDR3 is TGTGCCAGTAGTATACGTTCGAGGCAGAATGAAAAACTGTTTTTT. This codes for CASSIRSRQNEKLFF. The entire variable domain, with the rest obtained from reference TRBV19 and TRBJ1-4, is as follows: DGGITQSPKYLFRKEGQNVTLSCEQNLNHDAMYWYRQDPGQGLRLIYYSQIVNDFQKGDIAEGYSVSREKKESFPLTVTSAQKNPTAFYLCASSIRSRQNEKLFFGSGTQLSVL.

The chain links TRBV18 to TRBJ2-1; possibly TRBD2 for D (6 bases). This CDR3 has 15 amino acids. The V gene's germline CDR1 is KGHSH and CDR2 LQKENI. Trimming cost V 3 bases and J 2 bases, with 11 bases left between them. The CDR3 sequence: CASSPGGWAYNEQFF. Written as DNA, the CDR3 is TGTGCCAGCTCACCGGGGGGATGGGCCTACAATGAGCAGTTCTTC.

The rearrangement joins TRBV7-3 to TRBJ2-5; D perhaps matches TRBD2 (5 bases). Germline V lookup: CDR1 SGHTA, CDR2 FQGTGA. V lost 1 base and J lost 3, with 9 bases in between. CDR3 length: 14 residues. The CDR3 sequence: CASSLNGNKETQYF. The CDR3 DNA follows: TGTGCCAGCAGCTTAAACGGGAACAAAGAGACCCAGTACTTC.

The chain links TRBV7-8 to TRBJ2-2; 10 nucleotides align to TRBD2. The germline V gene encodes CDR1 SGHVS and CDR2 FQNEAQ. The V and J ends lost 4 bases and 5 bases, in that order; junction bases with no gene match: 7. The CDR3 runs 16 residues. The CDR3 loop reads CASSSSGSGFTGELFF. DNA of the CDR3: TGTGCCAGCAGCTCTAGCGGGAGTGGCTTTACCGGGGAGCTGTTTTTT.

CDR3 bases: TGCGCCAGCAGCCAAGGGCCAGGGGTTGATTACGAGCAGTACTTC. Its protein is CASSQGPGVDYEQYF. V and J are TRBV4-1 and TRBJ2-7, with a weak D call TRBD1 (6 bases). The germline V and J ends were trimmed by 1 base and 4 bases, with 14 bases remaining between them. CDR1 is MGHRA, CDR2 YSYEKL, per germline. The CDR3 has 15 amino acids.

The chain combines TRBV15 with TRBJ2-1, with 15 bases aligning to TRBD2. The germline V gene encodes CDR1 LNHNV and CDR2 YYDKDF (reference sequence). The CDR3 has 18 amino acids. V trimming: 1 base; J trimming: 8 bases; junction bases outside the gene matches: 9. CDR3: CATSRVGGLAGGSYEQFF. CDR3 DNA: TGTGCCACCAGCAGAGTTGGGGGACTAGCGGGAGGATCATATGAGCAGTTCTTC.